The next 23 T cell receptor beta chains were all read from a single sample in a study of blood T cell repertoires in COVID-19. The data were produced by immunoSEQ multiplex PCR, yet TCRdb's version contains in-frame clones alone and is incomplete. The table includes around 190,000 clones, roughly nine tenths detected once. The source material was peripheral blood. The receptors stem from a young man with acute or convalescent COVID-19.

The rearrangement uses TRBV9 and TRBJ2-2; D might be TRBD2 (6 bases). The CDR3 is 15 residues long. Germline loops: CDR1 SGDLS, CDR2 YYNGEE. Trimming cost V 1 base and J 3 bases, with 10 bases left between them. DNA of the CDR3: TGTGCCAGCAGCGTATTTGGGACTGACACCGGGGAGCTGTTTTTT. Protein: CASSVFGTDTGELFF. The full variable domain, with the rest looked up from reference TRBV9 and TRBJ2-2, is DSGVTQTPKHLITATGQRVTLRCSPRSGDLSVYWYQQSLDQGLQFLIQYYNGEERAKGNILERFSAQQFPDLHSELNLSSLELGDSALYFCASSVFGTDTGELFFGEGSRLTVL.

This clone appeared once. V gene TRBV28 combines with J gene TRBJ2-1; 9 nucleotides line up with TRBD1. The CDR3 runs to 14 residues. V was pared by 7 bases and J by 8 bases, with 9 bases of the junction left unmatched. Germline values: CDR1 MDHEN, CDR2 SYDVKM. CDR3 protein: CASKTGGSIYEQFF. For the CDR3, the DNA is TGTGCCAGCAAAACAGGGGGCAGTATCTATGAGCAGTTCTTC. Full variable domain (rest looked up from reference TRBV28 and TRBJ2-1): DVKVTQSSRYLVKRTGEKVFLECVQDMDHENMFWYRQDPGLGLRLIYFSYDVKMKEKGDIPEGYSVSREKKERFSLILESASTNQTSMYLCASKTGGSIYEQFFGPGTRLTVL.

This rearrangement joins TRBV19 to TRBJ1-1; D unclear. CDR3 length: 15 amino acids. Per germline, CDR1 LNHDA and CDR2 SQIVND (reference sequence). Trimming took off 0 bases at V and 0 bases at J, with 8 bases between the two ends. The CDR3 is CASSIDSGMNTEAFF. CDR3 in DNA: TGTGCCAGTAGTATAGATTCGGGGATGAACACTGAAGCTTTCTTT.

V usage is TRBV5-1 and J usage is TRBJ1-6, with D possibly TRBD1 on 5 matching bases. The CDR3 runs 14 residues. V was cut by 0 bases and J by 10 bases, with 11 bases left in between. Germline CDR1 SGHRS, CDR2 YFSETQ. CDR3 sequence (DNA): TGCGCCAGCAGCTTGGAACAGGCAAAGTCACCCCTCCACTTT. Amino acids: CASSLEQAKSPLHF.

For the CDR3, the DNA is TGCGCCAGCAGCTTGGTTCTAGCGATGGAAGAGACCCAGTACTTC. Its translation: CASSLVLAMEETQYF. The chain recombines TRBV5-1 with TRBJ2-5; possibly TRBD2 for D (6 bases). Trimming left V 0 bases short and J 3 bases short, with 12 bases between. The CDR3 totals 15 residues. Germline-derived CDR1 and CDR2 are SGHRS and YFSETQ. Full variable domain (rest looked up from reference TRBV5-1 and TRBJ2-5): KAGVTQTPRYLIKTRGQQVTLSCSPISGHRSVSWYQQTPGQGLQFLFEYFSETQRNKGNFPGRFSGRQFSNSRSEMNVSTLELGDSALYLCASSLVLAMEETQYFGPGTRLLVL.

Comments on this clone: The junction differs from germline at one of its ends, possibly a read error. CDR3 sequence (DNA): TGTGCCAGCAGTGCCCTCGGGGGAAGACGTTATAATTCGCCCCTCCACTTT. The encoded protein is CASSALGGRRYNSPLHF. The chain combines TRBV27 with TRBJ1-6; D perhaps matches TRBD1 (5 bases). The CDR3 is made up of 17 amino acids. The V gene's germline CDR1 is MNHEY and CDR2 SMNVEV (reference sequence).

The V gene is TRBV10-3, the J gene TRBJ2-1; TRBD1 matches 9 bases. This CDR3 is built from 14 residues. Losses at the gene ends were 6 bases for V and 6 bases for J; bases not matched to a gene: 6. CDR1 is ENHRY, CDR2 SYGVKD, per germline. Written as DNA, the CDR3 is TGTGCCATCAGACCGGGACAGGGAGCCAATGAGCAGTTCTTC. It specifies CAIRPGQGANEQFF.

The chain has TRBV13 and TRBJ2-2; TRBD2 matches 8 bases. Germline CDR1 and CDR2: PRHDT and FYEKMQ (reference sequence). CDR3 length equals 17 residues. Losses at the gene ends were 4 bases for V and 8 bases for J; bases not matched to a gene: 15. The CDR3 coding sequence is TGTGCCAGCAGCTACACCACCGGCGGGGGGCCAAGAGGGGAGCTGTTTTTT. It encodes CASSYTTGGGPRGELFF.

The chain links TRBV3-1 (or the pseudogene TRBV3-2) to TRBJ2-5; D gene ambiguous. CDR3 length: 11 residues. Germline CDR1 LGHDT, CDR2 YNNKEL (reference sequence). The V end lost 1 base, the J end lost 5 bases, and 2 bases lay between the germline ends. This CDR3 reads CASSQAETQYF. In nucleotides, the CDR3 is TGTGCCAGCAGCCAAGCGGAGACCCAGTACTTC.

The chain carries TRBV19 and TRBJ2-1, with 7 bases matching TRBD2. Losses at the gene ends were 3 bases for V and 10 bases for J; bases not matched to a gene: 15. The CDR3 has 16 residues. Germline lookup yields CDR1 LNHDA and CDR2 SQIVND (reference sequence). The CDR3 sequence is CASSIPGGPTGDEQFF. The DNA for the CDR3 is TGTGCCAGTAGTATCCCGGGGGGACCGACGGGGGACGAGCAGTTCTTC. Based on the CDR3 plus reference TRBV19 and TRBJ2-1, the full variable domain is DGGITQSPKYLFRKEGQNVTLSCEQNLNHDAMYWYRQDPGQGLRLIYYSQIVNDFQKGDIAEGYSVSREKKESFPLTVTSAQKNPTAFYLCASSIPGGPTGDEQFFGPGTRLTVL.

This chain connects TRBV6-5 to TRBJ1-4; 9 bases are shared with TRBD1. CDR1 MNHEY and CDR2 SVGAGI come from the germline V gene. The CDR3 length is 14 residues. Trimming at V came to 8 bases and at J to 3 bases, leaving 4 bases not matched to a gene. CDR3 in amino acids: CASAQGAANEKLFF. CDR3 nucleotide sequence: TGTGCCAGCGCACAGGGGGCGGCTAATGAAAAACTGTTTTTT.

This rearrangement joins TRBV30 to TRBJ2-3, with a possible D match to TRBD1 (6 bases). V lost 4 bases, J lost 2 bases, and 19 bases lay in between. Germline CDR1 and CDR2: GTSNPN and SVGIG (reference sequence). CDR3 length equals 16 residues. In DNA form, the CDR3 reads TGTGCCTGGACCAGAGGACAGCTGACACTCACAGATACGCAGTATTTT. Translating it yields CAWTRGQLTLTDTQYF.

The rearrangement uses TRBV5-6 and TRBJ2-2; TRBD1 agrees at 8 bases. The germline gives CDR1 SGHDT, CDR2 YYEEEE. The V segment lost 3 bases and the J segment 7 bases; nucleotides outside the gene matches: 5. The CDR3 length is 14 residues. The CDR3 reads CASSWAGGYGELFF. CDR3 DNA sequence: TGTGCCAGCAGCTGGGCAGGGGGCTACGGGGAGCTGTTTTTT.

The chain has TRBV15 and TRBJ1-2; TRBD1 agrees at 8 bases. The length of the CDR3 is 15 residues. Unmatched junction bases numbered 4, after V lost 0 bases and J lost 4 bases. Germline V gene lookup returns CDR1 LNHNV and CDR2 YYDKDF (reference sequence). The CDR3 coding sequence is TGTGCCACCAGCAGAGATAGGGACAGGAGCTATGGCTACACCTTC. Amino acid sequence: CATSRDRDRSYGYTF.

The genes are TRBV14 and TRBJ1-4; D perhaps matches TRBD1 (6 bases). The CDR3 is 15 residues long. Germline loops: CDR1 SGHDN, CDR2 FVKESK. Trimming stripped 0 bases from V and 7 bases from J, with 12 bases between. The DNA for the CDR3 is TGTGCCAGCAGCCAAGAACAGGGTGGTTTTGAAAAACTGTTTTTT. Protein: CASSQEQGGFEKLFF.

This chain connects TRBV19 to TRBJ2-3; 10 bases match TRBD2. This CDR3 is 14 amino acids long. V lost 11 bases to trimming and J lost 3 bases; unmatched junction nucleotides: 8. Germline loops: CDR1 LNHDA, CDR2 SQIVND (reference sequence). CDR3: CASEAGGPTDTQYF. The DNA for the CDR3 is TGTGCCTCTGAAGCGGGAGGGCCGACAGATACGCAGTATTTT.

The chain has TRBV7-8 and TRBJ2-6, with D unresolved. The CDR3 spans 13 residues. Per germline, CDR1 SGHVS and CDR2 FQNEAQ. V lost 3 bases and J 4 bases, leaving 4 bases between the germline ends. CDR3 loop: CASSFKGANVLTF. DNA of the CDR3: TGTGCCAGCAGCTTTAAAGGGGCCAACGTCCTGACTTTC.

This chain connects TRBV19 to TRBJ1-5; D is unclear. The CDR3 has 13 amino acids. Germline V gene sequence: CDR1 LNHDA, CDR2 SQIVND (reference sequence). Trimming left V 8 bases short and J 3 bases short, with 11 bases between. The CDR3 reads CASFDGFNQPQHF. The CDR3 DNA reads TGTGCCAGTTTCGACGGGTTCAATCAGCCCCAGCATTTT.

V and J are TRBV18 and TRBJ2-5; perhaps TRBD2 as D (5 bases). Trimming stripped 0 bases from V and 5 bases from J, with 16 bases between. Germline V gives CDR1 KGHSH, CDR2 LQKENI. The CDR3 contains 16 residues. Written as DNA, the CDR3 is TGTGCCAGCTCACCACCGATGTCAAACTGGAGGGAGACCCAGTACTTC. Translation gives CASSPPMSNWRETQYF.

This chain connects TRBV30 to TRBJ1-5; the D gene is possibly TRBD1 (6 bases). The germline V and J ends were trimmed by 3 bases and 4 bases, with 13 bases remaining between them. The CDR3 is made up of 14 amino acids. CDR1 and CDR2 from the germline V gene are GTSNPN and SVGIG (reference sequence). Written as DNA, the CDR3 is TGTGCCTGGAGCATTAGACAGGATAATCAGCCCCAGCATTTT. It codes for CAWSIRQDNQPQHF.

The chain couples TRBV24-1 to TRBJ1-5, with D possibly being TRBD1 (6 bases). Per germline, CDR1 KGHDR and CDR2 SFDVKD. CDR3 length: 13 amino acids. V shed 5 bases and J shed 7 bases, with 11 bases lying between them. The CDR3 protein is CATSVRGEQPQHF. CDR3 DNA: TGTGCCACCAGTGTCAGGGGCGAGCAGCCCCAGCATTTT.

This sequence joins TRBV7-8 and TRBJ1-2; D is unclear. CDR3 length: 14 amino acids. The germline V gene encodes CDR1 SGHVS and CDR2 FQNEAQ. V was cut by 6 bases and J by 0 bases, with 11 bases left in between. CDR3: CASSPDTTNYGYTF. CDR3 in DNA: TGTGCCAGCAGTCCCGACACCACTAACTATGGCTACACCTTC.

V usage is TRBV5-1 and J usage is TRBJ1-2, with TRBD1 identical over 7 bases. The trim removed 8 bases at V and 3 bases at J, leaving 1 base unmatched. The germline gives CDR1 SGHRS, CDR2 YFSETQ. The CDR3 contains 11 residues. The CDR3 bases are TGCGCCAGTCAGGGGGACTATGGCTACACCTTC. Translation gives CASQGDYGYTF. The whole variable domain, filled in from reference TRBV5-1 and TRBJ1-2, reads KAGVTQTPRYLIKTRGQQVTLSCSPISGHRSVSWYQQTPGQGLQFLFEYFSETQRNKGNFPGRFSGRQFSNSRSEMNVSTLELGDSALYLCASQGDYGYTFGSGTRLTVV.